This note documents a single TCR beta chain sequence. This clonotype was observed once. The antigen it recognizes is unknown. One base away lies a much larger clone, so this may be a sequencing read error. A patient counted as having stable Graves' hyperthyroidism if no progression to ophthalmopathy occurred over 18 months of follow-up. Hyperthyroidism patients were aged 18 to 65 years and newly diagnosed, with disease duration of less than 2 months. Patients with uncontrolled infections, other autoimmune diseases, pregnancy or lactation were excluded. Diagnoses relied on clinical symptoms, serum thyroxine and TRAb, thyroid ultrasound and orbital computed tomography. Ficoll-Paque density gradient centrifugation was used to isolate PBMCs from approximately 10 ml of fresh peripheral blood. Total RNA was extracted using Trizol reagent, and RNA quality was assessed on an Agilent 2100 Bioanalyzer. The TCR beta CDR3 regions were amplified from RNA transcripts. For the first round of RT-PCR on the TCR CDR3, the HTBI primer set was used together with the Qiagen OneStep RT-PCR kit. Libraries were constructed in a second round of multiplex PCR, after which size selection and purification were performed. The libraries were sequenced on an Illumina HiSeq2000 using paired-end 100 bp reads. On the authors' methods: SOAPnuke was used to process the raw data, throwing out any read that contained adapters or uncalled bases, had a mean Phred below 15, or lacked an exact constant-primer or identifier match. COPE v1.2.5 was used to merge the high-quality paired reads, and each unique nucleotide sequence was defined as a clonotype. MiTCR v1.1 was used to align clonotypes to the IMGT TRBV, TRBD and TRBJ reference segments. The analysis was restricted to V-J combinations with a frequency above 0.0001, which together covered roughly 99% of the repertoires. The TCS score was defined as F50 (clonal expansion) divided by E x V (chaos), with BLOSUM62-based TCRdist calculated between CDR3 peptides within each V-J. Welch's t-statistics and random forest reduced several hundred V-J features to 13, which were used in a naive Bayes classifier (R e1071). The raw public data were reprocessed by TCRdb itself: fastp quality trimming at Q25, MiXCR clonotype calling, in-frame beta chains only. Every CDR3 protein is listed once, alongside the most common genes and DNA of its rows. What appears here as the V and J calls and clone size reflects TCRdb's work, not the paper's. The sample has approximately 370,000 distinct CDR3 sequences on record, more than 12% of them singletons. The ten largest clones add up to 32% of the sample.

These data belong to a study of T cells in Graves' hyperthyroidism and ophthalmopathy (dated by TCRdb to 2018 to 2020). Concerning the study at large: Peripheral blood samples were taken at initial diagnosis, before any treatment was given. To identify TCR V-J signatures that set the groups apart, the researchers used a discovery cohort of about a hundred patients, made up of 40 to 45 with Graves' ophthalmopathy and 55 to 65 with stable Graves' hyperthyroidism. Whether ophthalmopathy could be predicted prospectively was tested in an independent validation cohort made up of under 20 hyperthyroidism patients plus 17 patients who later progressed to ophthalmopathy. The roughly 100 discovery patients were divided at random into training and test sets in a 7:3 ratio. Thyroid tissue and blood T-cell repertoires from six Graves' hyperthyroidism patients were also compared in the study. Following sampling, methimazole starting at 30 mg daily was given to hyperthyroidism patients, and high-dose intravenous methylprednisolone was given to ophthalmopathy patients. The paper describes TCR Vbeta CDR3 sequencing of about 140 peripheral blood samples, made up of some 42 ophthalmopathy patients, around 78 hyperthyroidism patients and 17 progressor patients. What the research found in general, with its limitations: A model built on a 13 V-J signature distinguished ophthalmopathy from stable hyperthyroidism, reaching about 89% sensitivity and approximately 81% specificity in cross-validation and 80%/75% in testing. Most expanded thyroid clonotypes (frequency above 0.001) were also detected in blood, suggesting blood repertoires may reflect thyroid immune responses. In validation, progression to ophthalmopathy was predicted by the model with 70.59% sensitivity and 72.22% specificity, a median of around 5.9 months before onset. No statistical method was used to fix the sample size in advance, and group allocation was not hidden from the investigators.

The V end loses 5 bases and the J end loses 2 bases, and a stretch of 19 bases separates them. Sequences DFQATT (CDR1) and SNEGSKA (CDR2) are obtained from the germline V gene (reference sequence). The CDR3 runs 15 amino acids, cysteine and phenylalanine included. Just the 45-base CDR3 DNA is kept, in frame starting at base 1. The material sequenced was blood. The receptor comes from a woman in her twenties or thirties with Graves' hyperthyroidism. The sequence links TRBV20-1 to TRBJ2-7; TRBD1 might be the D gene, on 5 matching bases. CDR3 reads: CSADRPMRQTYEQYF. The bases read TGCAGTGCTGATAGGCCTATGAGACAGACCTACGAGCAGTACTTC.